This is a list of T cell receptor beta chains from one sample in a study of T cells in Graves' hyperthyroidism and ophthalmopathy. From the multiplex PCR reads, TCRdb called clonotypes with MiXCR, one entry per CDR3 protein. Of approximately 410,000 distinct CDR3 sequences in the sample, about 15% were seen once. Sample: blood. Receptor source: a man aged 18-30 years with Graves' ophthalmopathy. The CDR3 runs from the conserved cysteine through the conserved F or W. D genes are given only for firm matches. Clone sizes are given selectively: once, few, many, or a class where the clone is expanded.

cdr3_nt: TGTGCCAGCAGCCCTCCCGGGACAGGGAACAATGAGCAGTTCTTC
cdr3_aa: CASSPPGTGNNEQFF
v_call: TRBV12-3/TRBV12-4
j_call: TRBJ2-1
d_call: TRBD1
clone_size: many

cdr3_nt: TGCGCCAGCAGTGACCCGACTAGCTACGAGCAGTACTTC
cdr3_aa: CASSDPTSYEQYF
v_call: TRBV10-2
j_call: TRBJ2-7
d_call: .
clone_size: .

cdr3_nt: TGTGCCAGTACTACAGGATATCAGCCCCAGCATTTT
cdr3_aa: CASTTGYQPQHF
v_call: TRBV19
j_call: TRBJ1-5
d_call: .
clone_size: few

cdr3_nt: TGTGCCAGCAACCAGGGGACTAGCGGGAGAATGTACTTC
cdr3_aa: CASNQGTSGRMYF
v_call: TRBV6-2/TRBV6-3
j_call: TRBJ2-5
d_call: TRBD2
clone_size: many

cdr3_nt: TGTGCCAGCAGCCAACCGACGGGGGAGCTGTTTTTT
cdr3_aa: CASSQPTGELFF
v_call: TRBV3-1
j_call: TRBJ2-2
d_call: .
clone_size: many

cdr3_nt: TGTGCCAGCAGCTTAGGGGCGGGCGGAGAAGAGACCCAGTACTTC
cdr3_aa: CASSLGAGGEETQYF
v_call: TRBV11-2
j_call: TRBJ2-5
d_call: .
clone_size: .

cdr3_nt: TGTGCCAGCAGTTTTTTCCGGAACACTGAAGCTTTCTTT
cdr3_aa: CASSFFRNTEAFF
v_call: TRBV12-3/TRBV12-4
j_call: TRBJ1-1
d_call: .
clone_size: many

cdr3_nt: TGCGCCAGCAGCTTGGTCTTGAACACCGGGGAGCTGTTTTTT
cdr3_aa: CASSLVLNTGELFF
v_call: TRBV5-1
j_call: TRBJ2-2
d_call: .
clone_size: many

cdr3_nt: TGCGCCAGCAGCTCCCCCGGGGGGAGCGGGAGCCAGGGTGAGCAGTTCTTC
cdr3_aa: CASSSPGGSGSQGEQFF
v_call: TRBV5-1
j_call: TRBJ2-1
d_call: TRBD2
clone_size: .

cdr3_nt: TGTGCCAGCAGACGGACGGCTAAAACCTACGAGCAGTACTTC
cdr3_aa: CASRRTAKTYEQYF
v_call: TRBV6-1
j_call: TRBJ2-7
d_call: .
clone_size: .

cdr3_nt: TGTGCCAGCAGTGAATATTCCTACGAGCAGTACTTC
cdr3_aa: CASSEYSYEQYF
v_call: TRBV6-1
j_call: TRBJ2-7
d_call: .
clone_size: many

cdr3_nt: TGTGCCAGCAGTCCTGGACGGACAGATAGCAATCAGCCCCAGCATTTT
cdr3_aa: CASSPGRTDSNQPQHF
v_call: TRBV6-1
j_call: TRBJ1-5
d_call: .
clone_size: few

cdr3_nt: TGTGCCAGCAGTTTATCCGTCTCTAGCACAGATACGCAGTATTTT
cdr3_aa: CASSLSVSSTDTQYF
v_call: TRBV27
j_call: TRBJ2-3
d_call: .
clone_size: .

cdr3_nt: TGTGCCAGCAGCATGGGACTAGTTAGGGCCTACGAGCAGTACTTC
cdr3_aa: CASSMGLVRAYEQYF
v_call: TRBV13
j_call: TRBJ2-7
d_call: TRBD2
clone_size: many

cdr3_nt: TGCGCCAGCAGTGATAGCGGGAGCGACGAGCAGTACTTC
cdr3_aa: CASSDSGSDEQYF
v_call: TRBV10-1
j_call: TRBJ2-7
d_call: TRBD2
clone_size: many

cdr3_nt: TGTGCCAGCAGTTTCGGGGGCGCGGTTGAGCAGTTCTTC
cdr3_aa: CASSFGGAVEQFF
v_call: TRBV28
j_call: TRBJ2-1
d_call: .
clone_size: .

cdr3_nt: TGTGCCAGCAGTCGAGGGGAGGAAGGCTACACCTTC
cdr3_aa: CASSRGEEGYTF
v_call: TRBV3-1
j_call: TRBJ1-2
d_call: .
clone_size: many

cdr3_nt: TGTGCCAGCACTATAGGGAGTGGGGTTTACAATGAGCAGTTCTTC
cdr3_aa: CASTIGSGVYNEQFF
v_call: TRBV19
j_call: TRBJ2-1
d_call: .
clone_size: few

cdr3_nt: TGTGCCAGCAGCTTAGGTACAGGTCATAGCAATCAGCCCCAGCATTTT
cdr3_aa: CASSLGTGHSNQPQHF
v_call: TRBV7-8
j_call: TRBJ1-5
d_call: .
clone_size: many

cdr3_nt: TGTGCCAGCAGTTTATCGTGGGGTGAAGGGGCCAACGTCCTGACTTTC
cdr3_aa: CASSLSWGEGANVLTF
v_call: TRBV27
j_call: TRBJ2-6
d_call: .
clone_size: .

cdr3_nt: TGTGCCAGCAGTTTATCGGTTGGTAGCGGGGGGGCGGCAGATACGCAGTATTTT
cdr3_aa: CASSLSVGSGGAADTQYF
v_call: TRBV27
j_call: TRBJ2-3
d_call: TRBD2
clone_size: many

cdr3_nt: TGTGCCAGCAGTGAAAGCCCCTCGGACAGCGGGCAATTGTTTTTT
cdr3_aa: CASSESPSDSGQLFF
v_call: TRBV2
j_call: TRBJ2-2
d_call: .
clone_size: .

cdr3_nt: TGCGCCAGCTGCGGTGGTTCCGGGGAGCTGTTTTTT
cdr3_aa: CASCGGSGELFF
v_call: TRBV5-1
j_call: TRBJ2-2
d_call: .
clone_size: many

cdr3_nt: TGTGCCAGCTCACCACCCAGCGGGGGGGCCGGAGATACGCAGTATTTT
cdr3_aa: CASSPPSGGAGDTQYF
v_call: TRBV11-2
j_call: TRBJ2-3
d_call: TRBD2
clone_size: .

cdr3_nt: TGTGCCACCTCAAGTGGGGAACGCTATGGCTACACCTTC
cdr3_aa: CATSSGERYGYTF
v_call: TRBV19
j_call: TRBJ1-2
d_call: .
clone_size: .

cdr3_nt: TGTGCCAGCAGCCCATCCCGACTAGCGGGCATCATGTACCAAGAGACCCAGTACTTC
cdr3_aa: CASSPSRLAGIMYQETQYF
v_call: TRBV7-2
j_call: TRBJ2-5
d_call: TRBD2
clone_size: many

cdr3_nt: TGTGCCAGCAGCTTAGAAAGGAGCTCCTACAATGAGCAGTTCTTC
cdr3_aa: CASSLERSSYNEQFF
v_call: TRBV7-2
j_call: TRBJ2-1
d_call: .
clone_size: .

cdr3_nt: TGTGCCAGCTCCGCGGGGACGGTTAGCAATCAGCCCCAGCATTTT
cdr3_aa: CASSAGTVSNQPQHF
v_call: TRBV18
j_call: TRBJ1-5
d_call: .
clone_size: many

cdr3_nt: TGTGCCAGCAGCCCAATGGGGACTAGCGGGTATACTGAGCAGTTCTTC
cdr3_aa: CASSPMGTSGYTEQFF
v_call: TRBV7-3
j_call: TRBJ2-1
d_call: TRBD2
clone_size: many

cdr3_nt: TGTGCCAGTAGTATAAGACTAGCGGGAGAATCCTACGAGCAGTACTTC
cdr3_aa: CASSIRLAGESYEQYF
v_call: TRBV19
j_call: TRBJ2-7
d_call: TRBD2
clone_size: few

cdr3_nt: TGTGCCAGCAGGAGGAGAGAGGGGGAGCATGAAGCTTTCTTT
cdr3_aa: CASRRREGEHEAFF
v_call: TRBV6-1
j_call: TRBJ1-1
d_call: .
clone_size: few

cdr3_nt: TGTGCCTGGGGTTACAAGAGCTACGAGCAGTACTTC
cdr3_aa: CAWGYKSYEQYF
v_call: TRBV30
j_call: TRBJ2-7
d_call: .
clone_size: many

cdr3_nt: TGTGCCAGCAGTGTTCGGACAGGGGGATATTATGGCTACACCTTC
cdr3_aa: CASSVRTGGYYGYTF
v_call: TRBV28
j_call: TRBJ1-2
d_call: TRBD1
clone_size: many

cdr3_nt: TGTGCCAGCAGCGCAGGCGAGGGGGTTGAGACCCAGTACTTC
cdr3_aa: CASSAGEGVETQYF
v_call: TRBV2
j_call: TRBJ2-5
d_call: .
clone_size: many

cdr3_nt: TGTGCCAGCAGATTGTTAGGGACCATACAAGAGACCCAGTACTTC
cdr3_aa: CASRLLGTIQETQYF
v_call: TRBV27
j_call: TRBJ2-5
d_call: .
clone_size: many

cdr3_nt: TGTGCCAGCAGCCAAGATTTTGAGGGTGGAACTGAAGCTTTCTTT
cdr3_aa: CASSQDFEGGTEAFF
v_call: TRBV3-1
j_call: TRBJ1-1
d_call: .
clone_size: many

cdr3_nt: TGTGCCAGCAGCCTAGGTGGGAGCTACACCTTC
cdr3_aa: CASSLGGSYTF
v_call: TRBV14
j_call: TRBJ1-2
d_call: .
clone_size: many